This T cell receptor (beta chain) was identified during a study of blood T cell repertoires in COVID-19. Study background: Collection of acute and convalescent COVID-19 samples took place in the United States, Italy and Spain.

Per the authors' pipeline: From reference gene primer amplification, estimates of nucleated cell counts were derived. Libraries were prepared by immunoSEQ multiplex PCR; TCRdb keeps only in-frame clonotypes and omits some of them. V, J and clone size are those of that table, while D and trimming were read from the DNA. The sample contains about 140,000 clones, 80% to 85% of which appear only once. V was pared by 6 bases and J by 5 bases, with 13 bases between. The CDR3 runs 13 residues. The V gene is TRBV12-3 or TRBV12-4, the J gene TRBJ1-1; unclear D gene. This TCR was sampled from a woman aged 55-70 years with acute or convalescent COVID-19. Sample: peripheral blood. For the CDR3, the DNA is TGTGCCAGCAGCTTTGGTGGGCGTACTGAAGCTTTCTTT. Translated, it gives CASSFGGRTEAFF.